These 10 T cell receptor beta chains were sequenced from one sample in a study of OX40 agonist ivuxolimab in advanced cancers. The table came from immunoSEQ multiplex PCR; TCRdb's copy has only in-frame clones and leaves some out. This table holds around 80,000 clones, more than 70% found once. The sample here was CD4+ or CD8+ T cells sorted from blood, taken in a trial of the OX40 agonist ivuxolimab. The receptors derive from an adult with an advanced solid tumor such as melanoma, head and neck, liver or kidney cancer.

The chain joins TRBV5-1 to TRBJ2-6; D not resolved. Germline V CDR1 and CDR2: SGHRS, YFSETQ. The CDR3 loop spans 16 amino acids. The germline V and J ends were trimmed by 4 bases and 0 bases, with 11 bases remaining between them. CDR3 sequence: CASSPDPSSGANVLTF. In DNA, the CDR3 is TGCGCCAGCAGCCCGGACCCTAGCTCTGGGGCCAACGTCCTGACTTTC.

V is TRBV5-5 and J is TRBJ1-1; D gene ambiguous. Germline lookup yields CDR1 SGHKS and CDR2 YYEKEE (reference sequence). Trimming pared 0 bases from V and 4 bases from J, leaving 7 bases between. The CDR3 has 13 residues. The CDR3 protein is CASSLAAGTEAFF. The CDR3 nucleotides read TGTGCCAGCAGCTTGGCAGCGGGCACTGAAGCTTTCTTT. Based on the CDR3 plus reference TRBV5-5 and TRBJ1-1, the full variable domain is DAGVTQSPTHLIKTRGQQVTLRCSPISGHKSVSWYQQVLGQGPQFIFQYYEKEERGRGNFPDRFSARQFPNYSSELNVNALLLGDSALYLCASSLAAGTEAFFGQGTRLTVV.

The V gene is TRBV11-2, the J gene TRBJ2-3; D uncertain. CDR1 and CDR2 from the germline V gene are SGHAT and FQNNGV. V gave up 2 bases and J gave up 0 bases, with 6 bases separating them. The CDR3 is made up of 14 amino acids. The DNA for the CDR3 is TGTGCCAGCAGCTTACTTCAAAGCACAGATACGCAGTATTTT. Its protein product is CASSLLQSTDTQYF.

This chain joins TRBV11-2 and TRBJ2-7, with TRBD2 matching 8 bases. Unmatched junction bases numbered 11, after V lost 1 base and J lost 12 bases. This CDR3 spans 14 amino acids. Germline V gives CDR1 SGHAT, CDR2 FQNNGV. CDR3 amino acids: CASSLAQRESRRYF. The CDR3 nucleotides are TGTGCCAGCAGCTTAGCCCAGCGGGAGAGCCGGCGGTACTTC.

The chain links TRBV5-4 to TRBJ2-4; D is possibly TRBD1 (5 bases). Germline CDR1 is SGHNT and CDR2 is YYREEE (reference sequence). With 5 bases removed from V and 1 base from J, the gap between germline ends came to 10 bases. The CDR3 length is 14 residues. In DNA, the CDR3 is TGTGCCAGCAGTCTACAGGACGCCAAAAACATTCAGTACTTC. This gives the protein CASSLQDAKNIQYF.

The J gene is TRBJ1-1, the V gene TRBV6-1; D unresolved. The CDR3 totals 14 residues. The V gene lost 4 bases and the J gene lost 6 bases, with 15 bases spanning the gap. The germline V gene has CDR1 MNHNS and CDR2 SASEGT. CDR3 sequence (DNA): TGTGCCAGCAGTGGGGCTGGCAGAGCCTCTGAAGCTTTCTTT. Translation gives CASSGAGRASEAFF.

The chain uses TRBV6-6 and TRBJ2-7; 7 nucleotides agree with TRBD1. The germline gives CDR1 MNHNY, CDR2 SVGAGI (reference sequence). V lost 0 bases to trimming and J lost 4 bases; unmatched junction nucleotides: 6. The length of the CDR3 is 15 residues. The chain's CDR3 is CASSYSATGLYEQYF. As DNA, the CDR3 is TGTGCCAGCAGTTACTCAGCGACAGGGCTGTACGAGCAGTACTTC.

The chain links TRBV2 to TRBJ2-1; D is unresolved. The V end was cut by 0 bases, the J end by 3 bases, with 9 bases between. Germline V gene sequence: CDR1 SNHLY, CDR2 FYNNEI. The CDR3 consists of 15 residues. CDR3 sequence: CASSEALRNYNEQFF. The CDR3 DNA reads as TGTGCCAGCAGTGAAGCGCTTCGAAACTACAATGAGCAGTTCTTC.

V and J are TRBV19 and TRBJ1-5; D might be TRBD1 (5 bases). Germline lookup yields CDR1 LNHDA and CDR2 SQIVND (reference sequence). V was cut by 5 bases and J by 3 bases, with 11 bases left in between. The CDR3 totals 14 residues. The CDR3 loop reads CASSGGDINQPQHF. In DNA, the CDR3 is TGTGCCAGTAGTGGGGGGGATATCAATCAGCCCCAGCATTTT.

The chain joins TRBV5-1 to TRBJ2-3, with D possibly being TRBD1 (5 bases). This CDR3 comprises 17 residues. Between the trimmed V and J ends, which lost 0 bases and 0 bases, there was a span of 14 bases. Germline assignment: CDR1 SGHRS and CDR2 YFSETQ. CDR3 sequence: CASSLAGWGASTDTQYF. In DNA, the CDR3 is TGCGCCAGCAGCTTGGCCGGTTGGGGCGCTAGCACAGATACGCAGTATTTT.